Detailed here is one T cell receptor (beta chain). Its antigen is as yet unknown. Sequencing used immunoSEQ multiplex PCR; TCRdb keeps in-frame clones, though not all of them. The sample holds roughly 170,000 clones, about 91% seen once. CDR3 length equals 12 residues. The germline V gene encodes CDR1 MNHEY and CDR2 SVGEGT. V lost 5 bases and J lost 13, with 17 bases in between. This sample was included in a study of T cell responses to AZD1222 COVID-19 vaccine. Study details: Pooled in the analysis were second doses at about 4 or about 12 weeks.

Overall study findings and caveats: Vaccine-associated CD4 TCRs spanned spike, dominant at 160-218 and 743-854. Without day 14 samples, only post-peak T cell repertoires were studied.

The receptor was derived from an adult in good health. J is TRBJ1-2 and V is TRBV6-2 or TRBV6-3, with a weak D call TRBD1 (5 bases). The material was peripheral blood, obtained on day 0 of AZD1222 vaccination. The CDR3 nucleotides are TGTGCCAGCAGTCAACGGGACTCCCCGGGCACCTTC. It codes for CASSQRDSPGTF.